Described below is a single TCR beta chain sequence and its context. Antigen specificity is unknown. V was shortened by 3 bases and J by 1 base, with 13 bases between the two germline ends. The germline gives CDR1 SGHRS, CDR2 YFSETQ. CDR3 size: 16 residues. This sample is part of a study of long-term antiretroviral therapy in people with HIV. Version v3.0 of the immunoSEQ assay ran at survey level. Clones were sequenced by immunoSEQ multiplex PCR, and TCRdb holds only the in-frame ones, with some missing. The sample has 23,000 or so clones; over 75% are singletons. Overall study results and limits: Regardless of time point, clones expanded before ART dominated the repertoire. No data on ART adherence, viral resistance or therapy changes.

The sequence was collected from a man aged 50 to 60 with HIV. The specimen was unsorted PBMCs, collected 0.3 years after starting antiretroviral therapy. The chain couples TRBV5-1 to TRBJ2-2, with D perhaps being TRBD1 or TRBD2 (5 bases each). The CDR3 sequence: CASSWGLSGNTGELFF. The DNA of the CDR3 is TGCGCCAGCAGCTGGGGGTTATCGGGGAACACCGGGGAGCTGTTTTTT.